This T cell receptor beta chain was captured by sequencing in a study of blood T cell repertoires in COVID-19. Overall study context: Sites in the United States, Italy and Spain provided acute and convalescent COVID-19 samples. The cDNA or gDNA used as material had been derived from T cells, B-cell-depleted T cells, or PBMCs.

This clone has a single count. V lost 3 bases to trimming and J lost 1 base; unmatched junction nucleotides: 11. The germline V gene encodes CDR1 SGHAT and CDR2 FQNNGV. The CDR3 is 18 amino acids. Original processing methods: By means of reference gene primer amplification, nucleated cell counts were estimated. TCRdb keeps only in-frame clones here, not all; method: immunoSEQ multiplex PCR. For V, J and clone size, that table is used; D and trimming come from the DNA. The sample has 42,000 or so clones; about 90% are singletons. The sequence was collected from a man aged 50 to 60 with active COVID-19. Sequenced: peripheral blood. V and J are TRBV11-2 and TRBJ1-2, with 10 nucleotides matching TRBD1. The CDR3 nucleotides read TGTGCCAGCAGCTTGGCGGGCACCAGGACAGGGGGTAACTATGGCTACACCTTC. Its translation is CASSLAGTRTGGNYGYTF.